The clone carrying this T cell receptor (beta chain) was detected ten times or more. Its antigen is unidentified. Unique molecular identifiers were carried by the TCR beta cDNA libraries. TCRdb analysed the PCR reads with MiXCR anew, one entry per CDR3 protein. The table records roughly 800,000 distinct CDR3 sequences, 25% to 30% of them present only once. The data were obtained in a study of post-analysis software for immune sequencing data. CDR3 length equals 18 residues. Deletions cut 7 bases from V and 8 bases from J, with 30 bases between. Looked up from germline, CDR1 is ENHRY and CDR2 is SYGVKD. The study, taken as a whole, reports: Included in a set of roughly five TRBV segments more frequent in patients than controls were TRBV5-6, TRBV5-1 and TRBV20-1.

Material: blood. The chain employs TRBV10-3 and TRBJ2-1, with a possible D match to TRBD1 (8 bases). The sequence was collected from a girl aged 5 to 17 with multiple sclerosis. DNA for the CDR3: TGTGCCATCACCGAGAAAGGACAGGGCCGGTTAGCGGGCGATGAGCAGTTCTTC. Its protein is CAITEKGQGRLAGDEQFF.